These 8 T cell receptor beta chains came from one sample sequenced in a study of T cell repertoires in cytomegalovirus infection. TCRdb re-called the reads through MiXCR, storing one row per CDR3 protein. The repertoire holds under 300,000 distinct CDR3 sequences, 20% to 25% seen once, with roughly a fifth in the top ten. No antigen is known for these receptors. The sequences come from cultured PBMCs, collected from culture after CMV antigen stimulation. The receptors stem from a human donor in good health (CMV status not recorded). Some clones in this sample may be carry-over from other donors' samples.

The chain employs TRBV6-2 or TRBV6-3 and TRBJ2-1; weak D call: TRBD1 (6 bases). Looked up from germline, CDR1 is MNHEY and CDR2 is SVGEGT. The CDR3 has 14 amino acids. V lost 5 bases and J lost 4, with 12 bases in between. This CDR3 reads CASSPSGTYNEQFF. CDR3 coding DNA: TGTGCCAGCAGTCCCTCAGGGACATACAATGAGCAGTTCTTC.

This clonotype showed up just a few times. With a much larger clone just one base away, this may be a read error. This chain uses TRBV7-9 with TRBJ2-5; TRBD2 matches at 14 bases. Germline V lookup: CDR1 SEHNR, CDR2 FQNEAQ (reference sequence). Trimming removed 5 bases from V and 3 bases from J; junction bases left unmatched: 2. CDR3 length equals 15 residues. CDR3 DNA: TGTGCCAGCAGCCTGGGACTAGCGGGAGAAGAGACCCAGTACTTC. This translates into CASSLGLAGEETQYF.

The chain carries TRBV7-9 and TRBJ1-3, with D tentatively TRBD1 (5 bases). CDR1 is SEHNR and CDR2 is FQNEAQ in the germline V gene (reference sequence). This CDR3 contains 13 residues. Trimming left V 5 bases short and J 4 bases short, with 9 bases between. CDR3: CASSAGKGNTIYF. The CDR3 coding sequence is TGTGCCAGCAGCGCAGGGAAAGGAAACACCATATATTTT.

The rearrangement joins TRBV7-9 to TRBJ2-1; no firm D call. Trimming left V 1 base short and J 0 bases short, with 7 bases between. Germline V gene lookup returns CDR1 SEHNR and CDR2 FQNEAQ (reference sequence). The CDR3 loop spans 15 amino acids. The CDR3 here is CASSLVAGSYNEQFF. The CDR3, as DNA: TGTGCCAGCAGCTTAGTTGCTGGCTCCTACAATGAGCAGTTCTTC.

J is TRBJ2-3 and V is TRBV27; D might be TRBD1 (6 bases). Germline CDR1 is MNHEY and CDR2 is SMNVEV (reference sequence). The CDR3 totals 15 residues. Trimming shortened V by 5 bases and J by 7 bases, and 19 bases separated the two germline ends. The CDR3, as DNA: TGTGCCAGCAGTCCCGATCCCCCAGGGGTTAATACGCAGTATTTT. The encoded protein is CASSPDPPGVNTQYF.

The chain carries TRBV27 and TRBJ2-7; no clear D gene. The CDR3 sequence is 13 residues long. From germline, CDR1 is MNHEY and CDR2 SMNVEV (reference sequence). Trimming cost V 3 bases and J 3 bases, with 9 bases left between them. CDR3 nucleotide sequence: TGTGCCAGCAGTTTTAAGATGGGCTACGAGCAGTACGTC. Residues: CASSFKMGYEQYV.

This chain links TRBV12-3 or TRBV12-4 with TRBJ1-1; a possible D gene is TRBD1 (5 bases). The CDR3 is 11 residues long. CDR3 region: CTTRGGTEAFF. The CDR3 nucleotides are TGTACCACGAGGGGTGGCACTGAAGCTTTCTTT.

The gene calls are TRBV12-3 or TRBV12-4 and TRBJ1-5; D gene ambiguous. The CDR3 runs 14 residues. V lost 3 bases and J lost 4, with 10 bases in between. The CDR3 DNA follows: TGTGCCAGCAGTTTTCTACAGTCAAATCAGCCCCAGCATTTT. This sequence encodes CASSFLQSNQPQHF.